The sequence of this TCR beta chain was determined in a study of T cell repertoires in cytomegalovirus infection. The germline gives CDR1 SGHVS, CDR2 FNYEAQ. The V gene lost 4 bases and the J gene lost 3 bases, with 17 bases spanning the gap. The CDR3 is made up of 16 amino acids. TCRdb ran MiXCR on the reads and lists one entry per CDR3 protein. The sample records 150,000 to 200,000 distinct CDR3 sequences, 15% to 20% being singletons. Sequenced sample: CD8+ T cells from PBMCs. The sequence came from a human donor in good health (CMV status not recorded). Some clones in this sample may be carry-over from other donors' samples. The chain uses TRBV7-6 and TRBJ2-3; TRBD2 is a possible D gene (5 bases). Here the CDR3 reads CASSSPESGGTDTQYF. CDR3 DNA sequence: TGTGCCAGCAGCTCCCCAGAAAGCGGAGGTACAGATACGCAGTATTTT.